These T cell receptor beta chains were read from a single sample in a study of shared clonotypes between healthy human individuals. This table comes from immunoSEQ multiplex PCR, and its TCRdb copy is limited to in-frame clones, with some not included. Among 600,000 to 800,000 clones listed, 72% were seen once. The material sequenced was memory CD4+ T cells sorted from blood. Every receptor here comes from a woman aged 30 to 39 in good health. Each CDR3 is given with its conserved first and last residue. D genes are given only for firm matches. Only part of the rows carry a size: once, few, many, or a class if the clone is expanded.

j_call,d_call,clone_size,v_call,cdr3_nt,cdr3_aa
TRBJ1-5,.,once,TRBV19,TGTGCCAGTAGTACCGCCGATTCGCAGCCCCAGCATTTT,CASSTADSQPQHF
TRBJ2-2,TRBD2,.,TRBV28,TGTGCCAGCAGTTTTTTAGCGGGCTATACCGGGGAGCTGTTTTTT,CASSFLAGYTGELFF
TRBJ2-1,.,.,TRBV9,TGTGCCAGCAGCGTAGGAGACAATGAGCAGTTCTTC,CASSVGDNEQFF
TRBJ1-2,TRBD1,.,TRBV15,TGTGCCACCACCCTAGGACAGGGGTTGGGTGGCTACACCTTC,CATTLGQGLGGYTF
TRBJ2-5,TRBD2,.,TRBV5-1,TGCGCCAGCAGCTTGAGGGTGTTGAGGGAGGGTCAAGAGACCCAGTACTTC,CASSLRVLREGQETQYF
TRBJ2-4,.,.,TRBV10-3,TGTGCCATCAGTGAGTCGAGGGGGGGAAACATTCAGTACTTC,CAISESRGGNIQYF
TRBJ1-5,.,.,TRBV7-9,TGTGCCAGCAGCCACAACGGAGATCAGCCCCAGCATTTT,CASSHNGDQPQHF
TRBJ2-5,TRBD2,.,TRBV27,TGTGCCAGCCGTAGGCTAGCGGGGGGTGAGACCCAGTACTTC,CASRRLAGGETQYF
TRBJ2-3,.,.,TRBV7-2,TGTGCCAGCAGCCCCTGGACAGCCGGGGGTAGAGATACGCAGTATTTT,CASSPWTAGGRDTQYF
TRBJ2-7,.,.,TRBV9,TGTGCCAGCAGCCCCCGGGCCGGAGGGAACGAGCAGTACTTC,CASSPRAGGNEQYF
TRBJ1-2,.,.,TRBV20-1,TGCAGTGCTGCGGGGGGCTACACCTTC,CSAAGGYTF
TRBJ2-7,.,.,TRBV7-8,TGTGCCAGCAGCTTAGTGGACACCTACGAGCAGTACTTC,CASSLVDTYEQYF
TRBJ1-2,.,.,TRBV19,TGTGCCAGTACCTCCCCAGGGCGGCTGGATCCGTGCACCTTC,CASTSPGRLDPCTF
TRBJ2-7,.,.,TRBV5-1,TGCGCCAGCAGCTTGGCCGACGGGGCTGGAACCTACGAGCAGTACTTC,CASSLADGAGTYEQYF